What follows is one T cell receptor (beta chain) and its context. The antigen is unknown. Per the germline V gene, CDR1 is DFQATT and CDR2 is SNEGSKA (reference sequence). Trimming stripped 0 bases from V and 4 bases from J, with 15 bases between. The CDR3 contains 15 residues. The data are from a study of post-analysis software for immune sequencing data. Study in general: Some patients lacked subtype; others had relapsing-remitting, secondary progressive or progressive-relapsing disease. General study points: The study found TRBV5-6, TRBV5-1 and TRBV20-1 among about 5 TRBV segments more frequent in patients than controls. In multiple sclerosis, normalized Chao1 diversity was significantly below that of controls.

cDNA libraries of TCR beta carried unique molecular identifiers. There were roughly 0.95 to 11 million T cells, and about half a million cDNA molecules came from them. A single record per CDR3 protein comes from TCRdb applying MiXCR to the PCR reads. This sample yields hundreds of thousands of distinct CDR3 sequences, of which 30% to 45% are seen a single time; around 4.8% belongs to the top ten. The clonotype originates from a girl between 10 and 17 years old with multiple sclerosis. Sequencing used blood. The chain employs TRBV20-1 and TRBJ1-2; perhaps TRBD1 as D (6 bases). This CDR3 reads CSARDPKGGVYGYTF. In DNA, the CDR3 is TGCAGTGCTAGAGACCCTAAAGGGGGAGTCTATGGCTACACCTTC.